One and the same sample provided the 9 T cell receptor beta chains below, sequenced in a study of T cell changes during pregnancy in multiple sclerosis. This table comes from immunoSEQ multiplex PCR, and its TCRdb copy is limited to in-frame clones, with some not included. The sample contains 45,000 to 60,000 clones, more than 85% of which appear only once. The sample consisted of peripheral blood, taken after pregnancy. Source of these receptors: a female donor in good health, enrolled as a control in a pregnancy study.

The chain employs TRBV5-1 and TRBJ1-2; D ambiguous. Trimming removed 0 bases at V and 5 bases at J, with 5 bases between. CDR1 is SGHRS and CDR2 is YFSETQ in the germline V gene. The CDR3 is made up of 12 amino acids. The CDR3 loop is CASSLEQYGYTF. CDR3 nucleotides: TGCGCCAGCAGCTTGGAACAGTATGGCTACACCTTC.

This clone was detected once. The chain carries TRBV19 and TRBJ1-2; no clear D gene. The V end was cut by 5 bases, the J end by 2 bases, with 18 bases between. The V gene's germline CDR1 is LNHDA and CDR2 SQIVND (reference sequence). The CDR3 is 16 residues long. This CDR3 is CASSSSGVRVNYGYTF. As DNA, the CDR3 is TGTGCCAGTAGTTCCTCGGGAGTTAGGGTCAACTATGGCTACACCTTC. Full variable domain (missing parts from reference TRBV19 and TRBJ1-2): DGGITQSPKYLFRKEGQNVTLSCEQNLNHDAMYWYRQDPGQGLRLIYYSQIVNDFQKGDIAEGYSVSREKKESFPLTVTSAQKNPTAFYLCASSSSGVRVNYGYTFGSGTRLTVV.

J is TRBJ2-2 and V is TRBV5-6; D may be TRBD2 (6 bases). The length of the CDR3 is 17 residues. Looked up from germline, CDR1 is SGHDT and CDR2 is YYEEEE. The V gene lost 0 bases and the J gene lost 1 base, with 13 bases spanning the gap. CDR3 protein: CASSLVGGFGNTGELFF. The CDR3 DNA is TGTGCCAGCAGCTTGGTGGGGGGATTTGGGAACACCGGGGAGCTGTTTTTT.

As DNA, the CDR3 is TGTGCCAGCAGCTACGAAGGGGCTCAGCCCCAGCATTTT. Its protein product is CASSYEGAQPQHF. This chain uses TRBV6-1 with TRBJ1-5, with a possible D match to TRBD1 (5 bases). The germline V gene has CDR1 MNHNS and CDR2 SASEGT. V was clipped by 6 bases and J by 6 bases, with 12 bases between them. The CDR3 extends over 13 amino acids.

The V gene is TRBV5-4, the J gene TRBJ1-4, with a weak D call TRBD1 (5 bases). This CDR3 comprises 14 residues. V lost 2 bases and J 3 bases, leaving 8 bases between the germline ends. Germline values: CDR1 SGHNT, CDR2 YYREEE (reference sequence). DNA of the CDR3: TGTGCCAGCAGCTTCCGGGACTCTAATGAAAAACTGTTTTTT. This encodes CASSFRDSNEKLFF.

The chain links TRBV30 to TRBJ1-2; D gene unclear. Germline V CDR1 and CDR2: GTSNPN, SVGIG (reference sequence). This CDR3 contains 12 residues. V lost 2 bases to trimming and J lost 5 bases, with 9 bases between them. The DNA for the CDR3 is TGTGCCTGGAGTTTTGGGGAGTATGGCTACACCTTC. Translation gives CAWSFGEYGYTF.

The chain uses TRBV7-9 and TRBJ2-3; unclear D gene. The CDR3 is 14 residues long. The V end lost 8 bases, the J end lost 0 bases, and 12 bases lay between the germline ends. CDR1 and CDR2 from the germline V gene are SEHNR and FQNEAQ (reference sequence). DNA for the CDR3: TGTGCCAGCGCCGGTCTTTCGAGCACAGATACGCAGTATTTT. Translation: CASAGLSSTDTQYF. Variable domain in full (rest from reference TRBV7-9 and TRBJ2-3): DTGVSQNPRHKITKRGQNVTFRCDPISEHNRLYWYRQTLGQGPEFLTYFQNEAQLEKSRLLSDRFSAERPKGSFSTLEIQRTEQGDSAMYLCASAGLSSTDTQYFGPGTRLTVL.

The rearrangement links TRBV19 to TRBJ1-1; D remains unclear. The CDR3 is made up of 15 amino acids. CDR1 is LNHDA and CDR2 is SQIVND in the germline V gene (reference sequence). Between the trimmed V and J ends, which lost 2 bases and 5 bases, there was a span of 15 bases. CDR3 sequence: CASSIMGGRDTEAFF. The CDR3 DNA is TGTGCCAGTAGTATAATGGGAGGGCGCGATACTGAAGCTTTCTTT.

J is TRBJ2-7 and V is TRBV6-1, with TRBD2 matching 9 bases. Germline V CDR1 and CDR2: MNHNS, SASEGT. CDR3 length: 17 amino acids. The V segment lost 1 base and the J segment 6 bases; nucleotides outside the gene matches: 13. The CDR3 reads CASSEGGLAGPPVEQYF. In DNA, the CDR3 is TGTGCCAGCAGTGAAGGAGGGCTAGCGGGGCCCCCTGTCGAGCAGTACTTC.